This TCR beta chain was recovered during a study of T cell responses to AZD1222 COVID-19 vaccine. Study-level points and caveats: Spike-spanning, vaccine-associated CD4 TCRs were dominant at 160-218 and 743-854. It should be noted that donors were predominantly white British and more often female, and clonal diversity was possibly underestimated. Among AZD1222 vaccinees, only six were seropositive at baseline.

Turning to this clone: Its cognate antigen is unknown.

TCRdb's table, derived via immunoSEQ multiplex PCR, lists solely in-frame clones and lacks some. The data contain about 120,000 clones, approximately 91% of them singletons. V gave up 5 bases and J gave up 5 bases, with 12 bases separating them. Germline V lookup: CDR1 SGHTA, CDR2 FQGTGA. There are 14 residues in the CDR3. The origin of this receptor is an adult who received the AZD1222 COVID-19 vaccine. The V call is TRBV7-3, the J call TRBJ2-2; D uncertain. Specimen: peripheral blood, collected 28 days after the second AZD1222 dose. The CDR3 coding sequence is TGTGCCAGCAGCCCCCCCTCGCGTACCGGGGAGCTGTTTTTT. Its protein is CASSPPSRTGELFF.